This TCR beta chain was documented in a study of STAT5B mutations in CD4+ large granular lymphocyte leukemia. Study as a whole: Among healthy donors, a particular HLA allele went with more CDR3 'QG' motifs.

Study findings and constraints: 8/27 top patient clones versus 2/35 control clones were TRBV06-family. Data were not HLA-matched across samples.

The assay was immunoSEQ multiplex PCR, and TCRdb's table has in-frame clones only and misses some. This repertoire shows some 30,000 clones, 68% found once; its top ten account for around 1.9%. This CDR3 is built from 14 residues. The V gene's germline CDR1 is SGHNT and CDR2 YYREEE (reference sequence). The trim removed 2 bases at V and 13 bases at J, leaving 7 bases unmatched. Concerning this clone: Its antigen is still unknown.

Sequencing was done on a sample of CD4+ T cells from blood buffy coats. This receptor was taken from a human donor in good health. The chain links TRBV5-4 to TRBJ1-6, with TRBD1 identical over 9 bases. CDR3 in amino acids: CASSFGTGSRPLHF. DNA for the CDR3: TGTGCCAGCAGCTTCGGGACAGGGTCACGGCCCCTCCACTTT. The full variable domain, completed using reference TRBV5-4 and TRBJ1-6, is ETGVTQSPTHLIKTRGQQVTLRCSSQSGHNTVSWYQQALGQGPQFIFQYYREEENGRGNFPPRFSGLQFPNYSSELNVNALELDDSALYLCASSFGTGSRPLHFGNGTRLTVT.